Listed here is a single T cell receptor beta chain. The sample comes from a study of blood T cell repertoires in COVID-19. The wider study: Acute and convalescent COVID-19 specimens originated in the United States, Italy and Spain. Sources were T cells, B-cell-depleted T cells, or PBMCs; the material itself was cDNA or gDNA.

Participants were aged roughly 18 to 100 years from about two dozen US areas. Self-reported history from a screening survey and questionnaire set each donor's cohort. Clones were sequenced by immunoSEQ multiplex PCR, and TCRdb holds only the in-frame ones, with some missing. The sample shows fewer than 300,000 clones, roughly 90% of them seen only once. Trimming cost V 4 bases and J 4 bases; bases outside gene matches: 4. Germline V CDR1 and CDR2: MNHEY, SVGEGT. CDR3 size: 15 residues. This chain joins TRBV6-2 or TRBV6-3 and TRBJ2-1; 10 positions match TRBD2. The sample comprised PBMCs or T cells enriched from blood (not recorded which). The sequence was collected from a woman in her twenties or thirties who had recovered from COVID-19. The DNA for the CDR3 is TGTGCCAGCAGTTCCCTAGCGGGAGCTTACAATGAGCAGTTCTTC. As protein: CASSSLAGAYNEQFF.